These T cell receptor beta chains were read from a single sample in a study of graft-versus-host responses after intestinal transplantation. TCRdb keeps only in-frame clones here, not all; method: immunoSEQ multiplex PCR. The profile covers 95,000 to 110,000 clones, with roughly 87% appearing a single time and about 1% taken by the ten largest. These TCRs are of unknown antigen specificity. Source: unstimulated CD4+ T cells sorted from spleen or lymph node cells, taken before intestinal transplant. The receptors derive from a human donor who received an intestinal transplant. Both conserved end residues are part of each CDR3. The D gene is left open where the match is weak. Clone size is given for some rows only: seen once, a few or many times, or a class if the clone is expanded.

CDR3: CASSLGQLITDTQYF
DNA: TGTGCCAGCAGCTTGGGACAACTCATCACAGATACGCAGTATTTT
length: 15
J: TRBJ2-3
V: TRBV5-5
size: -
D: -

CDR3: CASTHRIGEQFF
DNA: TGTGCCAGCACCCATCGTATCGGTGAGCAGTTCTTC
length: 12
J: TRBJ2-1
V: TRBV6-1
size: -
D: -

CDR3: CASSLVRRPTYEQYF
DNA: TGTGCCAGCAGCTTAGTACGGAGACCCACCTACGAGCAGTACTTC
length: 15
J: TRBJ2-7
V: TRBV7-9
size: -
D: -

CDR3: CASRRTAATNEKLFF
DNA: TGTGCCAGCAGGAGGACGGCTGCAACTAATGAAAAACTGTTTTTT
length: 15
J: TRBJ1-4
V: TRBV5-5
size: once
D: -

CDR3: CASSFGGASYEQYF
DNA: TGTGCCAGTAGTTTCGGAGGAGCCTCCTACGAGCAGTACTTC
length: 14
J: TRBJ2-7
V: TRBV19
size: once
D: -

CDR3: CASSRTSGRRYEQYF
DNA: TGTGCCAGCAGTCGGACTAGCGGGAGGCGCTACGAGCAGTACTTC
length: 15
J: TRBJ2-7
V: TRBV6-5
size: -
D: TRBD2

CDR3: CASSPRELGNYGYTF
DNA: TGTGCCAGCAGCCCGCGCGAACTGGGAAACTATGGCTACACCTTC
length: 15
J: TRBJ1-2
V: TRBV5-6
size: -
D: -

CDR3: CASSLGRGPGNTIYF
DNA: TGTGCCAGCAGCTTGGGCAGGGGACCTGGAAACACCATATATTTT
length: 15
J: TRBJ1-3
V: TRBV5-6
size: -
D: -

CDR3: CASSSLPRLGKETQYF
DNA: TGTGCCAGCAGCTCCCTGCCACGACTAGGAAAAGAGACCCAGTACTTC
length: 16
J: TRBJ2-5
V: TRBV7-9
size: few
D: -

CDR3: CASITGARGNTIYF
DNA: TGTGCCAGCATAACGGGGGCGAGAGGAAACACCATATATTTT
length: 14
J: TRBJ1-3
V: TRBV2
size: few
D: -

CDR3: CASRTGERVNTEAFF
DNA: TGTGCCAGTAGGACAGGGGAGCGGGTGAACACTGAAGCTTTCTTT
length: 15
J: TRBJ1-1
V: TRBV7-9
size: -
D: TRBD1

CDR3: CASSLLRWLAGSSGELFF
DNA: TGTGCCAGCAGCTTACTTCGGTGGCTAGCGGGATCTTCCGGGGAGCTGTTTTTT
length: 18
J: TRBJ2-2
V: TRBV7-9
size: -
D: TRBD2

CDR3: CASSRTGTQFYF
DNA: TGTGCCAGCAGTCGAACCGGGACCCAGTTCTACTTC
length: 12
J: TRBJ2-5
V: TRBV6-6
size: -
D: -

CDR3: CASSPPGLAGYEQYF
DNA: TGTGCCAGCAGCCCTCCCGGACTAGCGGGATACGAGCAGTACTTC
length: 15
J: TRBJ2-7
V: TRBV11-2
size: -
D: TRBD2

CDR3: CAISEEGQGYNQPQHF
DNA: TGTGCCATCAGTGAAGAGGGACAGGGCTACAATCAGCCCCAGCATTTT
length: 16
J: TRBJ1-5
V: TRBV10-3
size: -
D: TRBD1

CDR3: CASSTSGRALTQYF
DNA: TGTGCCAGCAGTACTAGCGGGAGGGCACTTACGCAGTATTTT
length: 14
J: TRBJ2-3
V: TRBV6-1
size: -
D: TRBD2

CDR3: CASKGRINSPLHF
DNA: TGTGCCAGTAAAGGCAGGATTAATTCACCCCTCCACTTT
length: 13
J: TRBJ1-6
V: TRBV19
size: -
D: -

CDR3: CASSLLAGELFF
DNA: TGTGCCAGCAGCTTACTGGCCGGGGAGCTGTTTTTT
length: 12
J: TRBJ2-2
V: TRBV11-2
size: -
D: -

CDR3: CAIRAPGADEKLFF
DNA: TGTGCCATCCGTGCGCCGGGGGCAGATGAAAAACTGTTTTTT
length: 14
J: TRBJ1-4
V: TRBV28
size: -
D: -

CDR3: CASIKGQGPVGNQPQHF
DNA: TGCGCCAGCATAAAGGGACAGGGCCCAGTTGGCAATCAGCCCCAGCATTTT
length: 17
J: TRBJ1-5
V: TRBV10-1
size: -
D: TRBD1

CDR3: CASSARQGRTGELFF
DNA: TGTGCCAGCAGCGCGAGACAGGGAAGAACCGGGGAGCTGTTTTTT
length: 15
J: TRBJ2-2
V: TRBV6-1
size: -
D: TRBD1

CDR3: CASSIPRGNSPLHF
DNA: TGTGCCAGTAGTATTCCCAGGGGAAATTCACCCCTCCACTTT
length: 14
J: TRBJ1-6
V: TRBV19
size: once
D: -

CDR3: CASSAPWPIRGEHYGYTF
DNA: TGTGCCAGCAGTGCTCCCTGGCCCATTCGGGGGGAGCACTATGGCTACACCTTC
length: 18
J: TRBJ1-2
V: TRBV6-1
size: -
D: -

CDR3: CASSYSGETYNSPLHF
DNA: TGTGCCAGCAGTTACAGCGGGGAAACGTATAATTCACCCCTCCACTTT
length: 16
J: TRBJ1-6
V: TRBV6-5
size: -
D: -

CDR3: CASSYLAGVSNSPLHF
DNA: TGTGCCAGCAGTTACCTAGCGGGTGTGAGTAATTCACCCCTCCACTTT
length: 16
J: TRBJ1-6
V: TRBV2
size: -
D: -

CDR3: CASSQDGGGPSTDTQYF
DNA: TGCGCCAGCAGCCAAGATGGCGGGGGGCCCAGCACAGATACGCAGTATTTT
length: 17
J: TRBJ2-3
V: TRBV4-1
size: -
D: TRBD2

CDR3: CASRSTGYSSYEQYF
DNA: TGTGCCAGCAGATCAACAGGATACAGCTCCTACGAGCAGTACTTC
length: 15
J: TRBJ2-7
V: TRBV11-3
size: -
D: -

CDR3: CASSRQGGKANEKLFF
DNA: TGCGCCAGCAGCCGCCAGGGGGGAAAGGCTAATGAAAAACTGTTTTTT
length: 16
J: TRBJ1-4
V: TRBV5-1
size: -
D: TRBD1

CDR3: CAWGTGSGGETQYF
DNA: TGTGCCTGGGGGACGGGGAGCGGGGGAGAGACCCAGTACTTC
length: 14
J: TRBJ2-5
V: TRBV30
size: -
D: TRBD2

CDR3: CASRLKGAVTDTQYF
DNA: TGTGCCAGCCGTCTTAAAGGGGCGGTAACAGATACGCAGTATTTT
length: 15
J: TRBJ2-3
V: TRBV19
size: -
D: -

CDR3: CASSPRLFTPEADTQYF
DNA: TGTGCCAGCAGCCCCCGGTTGTTCACCCCAGAAGCAGATACGCAGTATTTT
length: 17
J: TRBJ2-3
V: TRBV7-6
size: -
D: -

CDR3: CASSLTEGGGYTF
DNA: TGCGCCAGCAGCCTAACCGAAGGCGGGGGCTACACCTTC
length: 13
J: TRBJ1-2
V: TRBV5-1
size: -
D: -

CDR3: CASSHSGTGGQNEQFF
DNA: TGTGCCAGCAGCCACTCAGGGACAGGGGGCCAGAATGAGCAGTTCTTC
length: 16
J: TRBJ2-1
V: TRBV4-2
size: -
D: TRBD1

CDR3: CASSELASKETQYF
DNA: TGTGCCAGCAGTGAACTGGCTAGCAAAGAGACCCAGTACTTC
length: 14
J: TRBJ2-5
V: TRBV25-1
size: -
D: -

CDR3: CASSPAPGSSGNTIYF
DNA: TGTGCCAGCAGTCCGGCCCCGGGGTCCTCTGGAAACACCATATATTTT
length: 16
J: TRBJ1-3
V: TRBV28
size: -
D: -

CDR3: CASSYSARTDTQYF
DNA: TGTGCCAGCAGTTACTCGGCTCGGACAGATACGCAGTATTTT
length: 14
J: TRBJ2-3
V: TRBV6-5
size: -
D: -

CDR3: CASSGQHYQPQHF
DNA: TGTGCCAGCTCCGGGCAGCATTATCAGCCCCAGCATTTT
length: 13
J: TRBJ1-5
V: TRBV2
size: -
D: -

CDR3: CASSFGRSDEKLFF
DNA: TGCGCCAGCAGCTTTGGGAGGTCGGATGAAAAACTGTTTTTT
length: 14
J: TRBJ1-4
V: TRBV5-1
size: -
D: -

CDR3: CASSGPRHVTGELFF
DNA: TGTGCCAGCAGTGGTCCAAGACACGTCACCGGGGAGCTGTTTTTT
length: 15
J: TRBJ2-2
V: TRBV25-1
size: -
D: -

CDR3: CSVEVGDEQYF
DNA: TGCAGCGTTGAGGTGGGGGACGAGCAGTACTTC
length: 11
J: TRBJ2-7
V: TRBV29-1
size: -
D: -

CDR3: CASSSDRQQETQYF
DNA: TGTGCCAGCAGTTCTGACAGGCAACAAGAGACCCAGTACTTC
length: 14
J: TRBJ2-5
V: TRBV28
size: -
D: -

CDR3: CASSALWTSGTDTQYF
DNA: TGTGCCAGCAGCGCGCTGTGGACTAGCGGCACAGATACGCAGTATTTT
length: 16
J: TRBJ2-3
V: TRBV5-5
size: -
D: TRBD2

CDR3: CAITQGPDQPQHF
DNA: TGTGCCATCACCCAGGGCCCCGATCAGCCCCAGCATTTT
length: 13
J: TRBJ1-5
V: TRBV10-3
size: few
D: -

CDR3: CASSLGISGGVLGYEQYF
DNA: TGTGCCAGCAGCTTGGGGATTAGCGGGGGGGTTCTCGGCTACGAGCAGTACTTC
length: 18
J: TRBJ2-7
V: TRBV5-5
size: -
D: TRBD2

CDR3: CASSSWEGLNTEAFF
DNA: TGCGCCAGCAGCTCATGGGAGGGTCTGAACACTGAAGCTTTCTTT
length: 15
J: TRBJ1-1
V: TRBV5-1
size: once
D: -

CDR3: CASSPPVKGLYNEQFF
DNA: TGTGCCAGCAGCCCCCCGGTTAAGGGACTATACAATGAGCAGTTCTTC
length: 16
J: TRBJ2-1
V: TRBV9
size: -
D: TRBD2

CDR3: CASSLLGVGANVLTF
DNA: TGTGCCAGCAGTTTACTAGGGGTCGGGGCCAACGTCCTGACTTTC
length: 15
J: TRBJ2-6
V: TRBV27
size: -
D: -

CDR3: CASSVEPNYGYTF
DNA: TGTGCCAGCAGCGTAGAGCCGAACTATGGCTACACCTTC
length: 13
J: TRBJ1-2
V: TRBV9
size: -
D: -

CDR3: CASTIGAGPVNEQFF
DNA: TGTGCCAGCACCATCGGAGCGGGACCTGTCAATGAGCAGTTCTTC
length: 15
J: TRBJ2-1
V: TRBV11-2
size: -
D: TRBD2